Each of the 10 T cell receptor beta chains below was sequenced from the same sample in a study of T cells in Graves' hyperthyroidism and ophthalmopathy. RNA transcripts provided the source from which TCR beta CDR3 regions were amplified. Carried out on the TCR CDR3, a first-round RT-PCR used the HTBI primer set. TCRdb re-analysed the multiplex PCR reads in MiXCR, keeping a single row per CDR3 protein. This sample has approximately 260,000 distinct CDR3 sequences; around 15% occur once, and the top ten carry roughly 31%. Sequencing used blood. All receptors come from a woman between 45 and 60 years old with Graves' hyperthyroidism that later progressed to Graves' ophthalmopathy.

The chain employs TRBV5-6 and TRBJ1-1; TRBD1 matches 10 bases. CDR3 length: 15 amino acids. J was trimmed by 3 bases and V by 4 bases; bases with no gene match: 6. Looked up from germline, CDR1 is SGHDT and CDR2 is YYEEEE. CDR3 amino acids: CASSRPGQGHTEAFF. CDR3 nucleotide sequence: TGTGCCAGCAGCCGCCCGGGACAGGGGCACACTGAAGCTTTCTTT.

In its sample, this clonotype was seen many times. J is TRBJ2-5 and V is TRBV20-1; D not certain. From germline, CDR1 is DFQATT and CDR2 SNEGSKA (reference sequence). The CDR3 length is 12 residues. CDR3 DNA sequence: TGCAGCCTACAAATCGATCAAGAGACCCAGTACTTC. Its protein product is CSLQIDQETQYF.

This clonotype was counted at least ten times. The J gene is TRBJ2-3, the V gene TRBV18; D gene uncertain. The V end lost 2 bases, the J end lost 2 bases, and 8 bases lay between the germline ends. The length of the CDR3 is 14 residues. Germline-derived CDR1 and CDR2 are KGHSH and LQKENI. CDR3 loop: CASSPEASTDTQYF. The CDR3 coding sequence is TGTGCCAGCTCACCAGAGGCGTCCACAGATACGCAGTATTTT.

V gene TRBV20-1 combines with J gene TRBJ1-5; unclear D gene. Germline V gives CDR1 DFQATT, CDR2 SNEGSKA (reference sequence). Trimming stripped 2 bases from V and 2 bases from J, with 7 bases between. The CDR3 covers 13 residues. CDR3: CSARNSGNQPQHF. CDR3 DNA: TGCAGTGCTAGAAACTCCGGCAATCAGCCCCAGCATTTT.

This clonotype was detected ten times or more. The chain is built from TRBV28 and TRBJ1-2; D may be TRBD1 (6 bases). The V gene lost 3 bases and the J gene lost 4 bases, with 18 bases spanning the gap. The CDR3 is 16 residues long. Germline V CDR1 and CDR2: MDHEN, SYDVKM. The CDR3 reads CASSFSDSRLFYGYTF. The CDR3 nucleotides read TGTGCCAGCAGTTTCTCGGACAGCCGTCTATTCTATGGCTACACCTTC.

The chain is built from TRBV4-1 and TRBJ2-7, with 10 bases lining up with TRBD2. CDR3 size: 17 residues. Germline V gene lookup returns CDR1 MGHRA and CDR2 YSYEKL. J was trimmed by 7 bases and V by 0 bases; bases with no gene match: 12. The CDR3 DNA reads TGCGCCAGCAGCCAAGATCGAGCTAGCGGGAGAATGCATGAGCAGTACTTC. Protein sequence: CASSQDRASGRMHEQYF.

Turning to this clonotype: Compared with germline, one end of the junction differs, possibly owing to a read error. The chain has TRBV24-1 and TRBJ2-3, with D perhaps being TRBD1 or TRBD2 (5 bases each). CDR1 is KGHDR and CDR2 is SFDVKD in the germline V gene. The CDR3 length is 16 residues. The CDR3: CATSEPGHIGTYTQYF. The CDR3 DNA reads as TGTGCCACCAGCGAACCGGGGCACATTGGCACATATACGCAGTATTTT.

J is TRBJ1-2 and V is TRBV10-3; D unresolved. There are 11 residues in the CDR3. V lost 8 bases and J 8 bases, leaving 12 bases between the germline ends. Per germline, CDR1 ENHRY and CDR2 SYGVKD. The CDR3 loop reads CAIGGPRGYTF. The CDR3 nucleotides read TGTGCCATCGGCGGGCCGCGGGGCTACACCTTC.

V and J are TRBV3-1 and TRBJ2-1; TRBD2 is a possible D gene (6 bases). The germline V gene has CDR1 LGHDT and CDR2 YNNKEL (reference sequence). The germline V and J ends were trimmed by 0 bases and 4 bases, with 13 bases remaining between them. The CDR3 totals 16 residues. CDR3 in amino acids: CASSQEVSSAYNEQFF. Written as DNA, the CDR3 is TGTGCCAGCAGCCAAGAGGTGTCTAGCGCGTACAATGAGCAGTTCTTC.

V usage is TRBV19 and J usage is TRBJ1-2, with D tentatively TRBD1 (6 bases). The CDR3 sequence is 15 residues long. Germline V CDR1 and CDR2: LNHDA, SQIVND (reference sequence). The V end lost 6 bases, the J end lost 3 bases, and 17 bases lay between the germline ends. The CDR3 DNA sequence: TGTGCCAGTAGCCGGAAACAGGGTATCGACTATGGCTACACCTTC. Amino acids: CASSRKQGIDYGYTF.